The 31 T cell receptor beta chains reported below all come from one sample, sequenced in a study of T cells after somatic rescue of genetic block. Some clones are missing from TCRdb's copy, which holds only in-frame ones; the method was immunoSEQ multiplex PCR. This table has over 10,000 clones, 73% appearing once. Sequencing was performed on peripheral blood mononuclear cells (PBMCs). The receptors stem from a boy between 10 and 17 years old.

There are a few counts of this clone. The chain is built from TRBV7-9 and TRBJ1-2; no firm D call. CDR1 and CDR2 from the germline V gene are SEHNR and FQNEAQ (reference sequence). The V and J ends lost 1 base and 2 bases respectively, with 5 bases between them. This CDR3 comprises 13 residues. CDR3 bases: TGTGCCAGCAGCTTAGAACAGAACTATGGCTACACCTTC. It is translated as CASSLEQNYGYTF.

V and J are TRBV4-1 and TRBJ1-5; D may be TRBD1 (6 bases). Germline V gives CDR1 MGHRA, CDR2 YSYEKL. Trimming pared 3 bases from V and 4 bases from J, leaving 10 bases between. This CDR3 has 14 amino acids. This CDR3 is CASSHDDRNQPQHF. Here the CDR3 DNA reads TGCGCCAGCAGCCATGACGACAGGAATCAGCCCCAGCATTTT.

The sample holds a few counts of this clone. J is TRBJ2-1 and V is TRBV25-1; 8 bases align to TRBD2. CDR1 MGHDK and CDR2 SYGVNS come from the germline V gene. This CDR3 contains 16 residues. V was clipped by 1 base and J by 9 bases; unmatched bases: 11. The DNA for the CDR3 is TGTGCCAGCAGTGAATTGGAGCGGGGGTTATTAGGTGAGCAGTTCTTC. Protein sequence: CASSELERGLLGEQFF.

The rearrangement joins TRBV10-2 to TRBJ2-5; the D call may be TRBD1 or TRBD2 (7 bases each). The V end lost 5 bases, the J end lost 2 bases, and 12 bases lay between the germline ends. The CDR3 is made up of 14 amino acids. The germline V gene encodes CDR1 WSHSY and CDR2 SAAADI. The CDR3 sequence: CASSQGGGQETQYF. The CDR3 nucleotides read TGCGCCAGCAGTCAGGGGGGGGGTCAAGAGACCCAGTACTTC.

In its sample, this clone was seen once. This chain connects TRBV7-2 to TRBJ2-2, with D possibly TRBD2 on 6 matching bases. The CDR3 length is 16 residues. CDR1 and CDR2 from the germline V gene are SGHTA and FQGNSA. Trimming took 6 bases from V and 3 from J, leaving 17 bases between them. Here the CDR3 reads CASSSRGGMYTGELFF. The CDR3 DNA follows: TGTGCCAGCAGTTCGAGGGGCGGGATGTACACCGGGGAGCTGTTTTTT.

The genes are TRBV19 and TRBJ2-2; D ambiguous. Germline values: CDR1 LNHDA, CDR2 SQIVND (reference sequence). Trimming cost V 5 bases and J 4 bases, with 14 bases left between them. The CDR3 spans 15 residues. The CDR3 reads CASSPSATPTGELFF. The CDR3 nucleotides read TGTGCCAGTAGTCCTTCGGCGACACCCACCGGGGAGCTGTTTTTT.

The CDR3 is CASSPGLASKDTQYF. For the CDR3, the DNA is TGTGCCAGCAGCCCAGGACTAGCGAGTAAAGATACGCAGTATTTT. The genes are TRBV4-2 and TRBJ2-3; 9 nucleotides line up with TRBD2. Germline assignment: CDR1 LGHNA and CDR2 YNFKEQ. V was clipped by 4 bases and J by 5 bases; unmatched bases: 7. This CDR3 is built from 15 residues.

This clone was found a few times. The chain uses TRBV18 and TRBJ2-2, with 11 bases identical to TRBD1. Germline V gene sequence: CDR1 KGHSH, CDR2 LQKENI. The V and J ends lost 5 bases and 1 base, in that order; junction bases with no gene match: 3. The CDR3 sequence is 16 residues long. CDR3 sequence (DNA): TGTGCCAGCTCATGGACAGGGGGCCAGAACACCGGGGAGCTGTTTTTT. Its translation is CASSWTGGQNTGELFF.

V gene TRBV5-4 combines with J gene TRBJ2-7, with 8 bases aligning to TRBD1. Germline trimming cut 3 bases from V and 4 bases from J; bases unmatched to any gene: 6. Germline lookup yields CDR1 SGHNT and CDR2 YYREEE (reference sequence). The CDR3 spans 14 residues. Here the CDR3 reads CASSWQGAQYEQYF. The DNA for the CDR3 is TGTGCCAGCAGCTGGCAGGGGGCGCAGTACGAGCAGTACTTC.

The chain employs TRBV2 and TRBJ2-1; D is uncertain. CDR3 length equals 14 residues. Germline loops: CDR1 SNHLY, CDR2 FYNNEI. The V end lost 5 bases, the J end lost 1 base, and 9 bases lay between the germline ends. This chain's CDR3 is CASSPDISYNEQFF. The DNA for the CDR3 is TGTGCCAGCAGTCCCGACATATCCTACAATGAGCAGTTCTTC.

This chain uses TRBV5-1 with TRBJ2-5; D is perhaps TRBD1 (6 bases). With the DNA end fitting TRBJ2-7 better, the J assignment may be wrong. Germline V lookup: CDR1 SGHRS, CDR2 YFSETQ. The CDR3 runs 15 residues. CDR3 coding DNA: TGCGCCAGCAGCCTCCCAGGGGTGCCCTTCGACGAGCAGTACTTC. It yields the protein CASSLPGVPFDEQYF.

This clone was seen more than once but under ten times. The chain carries TRBV9 and TRBJ2-1; unclear D gene. Germline CDR1 and CDR2: SGDLS and YYNGEE. V was clipped by 0 bases and J by 7 bases, with 8 bases between them. The CDR3 spans 13 residues. The CDR3 DNA reads as TGTGCCAGCAGCGTAGCTTCAGGTAATGAGCAGTTCTTC. Amino acid sequence: CASSVASGNEQFF.

By sample fraction, this clone is medium-sized (0.01 to 0.1%). This sequence joins TRBV7-9 and TRBJ2-7; TRBD1 aligns across 10 bases. From germline, CDR1 is SEHNR and CDR2 FQNEAQ (reference sequence). The CDR3 extends over 16 amino acids. J gave up 9 bases and V 2 bases, and 13 bases lay outside the gene matches. CDR3 loop: CASSLSLGTGVPGQYF. DNA for the CDR3: TGTGCCAGCAGCTTAAGTTTAGGGACAGGGGTGCCGGGGCAGTACTTC.

The chain has TRBV5-6 and TRBJ2-1; 10 bases fit TRBD2. The CDR3 contains 15 residues. J gave up 4 bases and V 4 bases, and 5 bases lay outside the gene matches. Germline assignment: CDR1 SGHDT and CDR2 YYEEEE. CDR3 region: CASSLGLAAYNEQFF. In DNA, the CDR3 is TGTGCCAGCAGCCTTGGACTAGCGGCGTACAATGAGCAGTTCTTC.

This chain uses TRBV6-4 with TRBJ1-6, with D unclear. The CDR3 covers 18 residues. Germline lookup yields CDR1 MRHNA and CDR2 SNTAGT. The ends were cut back, 0 bases at V and 0 bases at J, with 12 bases in the middle. CDR3 nucleotide sequence: TGTGCCAGCAGTGACTCGAGTAGGGCCGACTCCTATAATTCACCCCTCCACTTT. The encoded protein is CASSDSSRADSYNSPLHF.

The chain recombines TRBV6-5 with TRBJ1-5; 7 nucleotides align to TRBD1. The CDR3 covers 14 residues. CDR1 is MNHEY and CDR2 is SVGAGI in the germline V gene. Trimming at V came to 4 bases and at J to 3 bases, leaving 3 bases not matched to a gene. CDR3 DNA: TGTGCCAGCAGTTCCGGGACAGTCAATCAGCCCCAGCATTTT. Protein: CASSSGTVNQPQHF.

The chain is built from TRBV5-1 and TRBJ2-7; D might be TRBD2 (5 bases). V was pared by 6 bases and J by 5 bases, with 15 bases between. Per the germline V gene, CDR1 is SGHRS and CDR2 is YFSETQ. The CDR3 length is 13 residues. The CDR3 region has the DNA TGCGCCAGCAATCGCGGGCCCCTTGACGAGCAGTACTTC. Its translation is CASNRGPLDEQYF. The full variable domain, rest sourced from reference TRBV5-1 and TRBJ2-7, is KAGVTQTPRYLIKTRGQQVTLSCSPISGHRSVSWYQQTPGQGLQFLFEYFSETQRNKGNFPGRFSGRQFSNSRSEMNVSTLELGDSALYLCASNRGPLDEQYFGPGTRLTVT.

The CDR3 spells CAISESKSRTGDEQYF. The CDR3 DNA follows: TGTGCCATCAGTGAGTCGAAATCGAGGACAGGAGATGAGCAGTACTTC. This chain uses TRBV10-3 with TRBJ2-5; TRBD1 matches 7 bases. Germline CDR1 reads ENHRY; CDR2 reads SYGVKD. The J segment lost 11 bases and the V segment lost 0 bases, leaving 15 bases of the junction unmatched. This CDR3 comprises 16 residues.

V gene TRBV19 combines with J gene TRBJ1-1; the D gene is possibly TRBD1 (5 bases). The CDR3 has 13 amino acids. Trimming removed 4 bases from V and 3 bases from J, with 9 bases in between. The germline V gene has CDR1 LNHDA and CDR2 SQIVND (reference sequence). For the CDR3, the DNA is TGTGCCAGTAGTAGGGACTTGCACACTGAAGCTTTCTTT. It codes for CASSRDLHTEAFF.

The rearrangement links TRBV18 to TRBJ2-7; D remains ambiguous. The germline V and J ends were trimmed by 2 bases and 2 bases, with 4 bases remaining between them. The CDR3 spans 12 residues. Germline CDR1 and CDR2: KGHSH and LQKENI. The CDR3 nucleotides are TGTGCCAGCTCACCAGGCCCCTACGAGCAGTACTTC. Its protein product is CASSPGPYEQYF.

V is TRBV28 and J is TRBJ2-2; TRBD1 might be the D (6 bases). The CDR3 has 16 amino acids. Germline CDR1 MDHEN, CDR2 SYDVKM. Between the trimmed V and J ends, which lost 6 bases and 4 bases, there was a span of 18 bases. DNA of the CDR3: TGTGCCAGCAGCCTCCCCGACAGGTTCGGCACCGGGGAGCTGTTTTTT. Its protein product is CASSLPDRFGTGELFF.

CDR3 DNA sequence: TGTGCCAGCAGAGGTATAGGCGGGAGCACAGATACGCAGTATTTT. Protein sequence: CASRGIGGSTDTQYF. The chain links TRBV5-8 to TRBJ2-3, with a tentative D call TRBD2 (5 bases). Germline V gives CDR1 SGHTS, CDR2 YDEGEE. V was trimmed by 5 bases and J by 0 bases, leaving 13 bases between them. This CDR3 region has 15 residues.

The CDR3 spells CASSPPRGTDTQYF. The CDR3 bases are TGTGCCAGCTCACCACCGAGGGGCACAGATACGCAGTATTTT. This chain links TRBV18 with TRBJ2-3; D might be TRBD2 (5 bases). V dropped 0 bases and J dropped 1 base, with 5 bases sitting between them. The germline V gene encodes CDR1 KGHSH and CDR2 LQKENI. CDR3 length: 14 amino acids.

By proportion, this clone is medium-sized. The genes are TRBV5-1 and TRBJ2-7; possibly TRBD1 for D (6 bases). Trimming took off 0 bases at V and 4 bases at J, with 11 bases between the two ends. The V gene's germline CDR1 is SGHRS and CDR2 YFSETQ. CDR3 size: 14 residues. This CDR3 reads CASSLGQGLYEQYF. CDR3 in DNA: TGCGCCAGCAGCTTGGGCCAGGGGTTGTACGAGCAGTACTTC.

This chain links TRBV18 with TRBJ2-2, with D maybe TRBD1 (5 bases). This CDR3 is built from 18 residues. Trimming took 5 bases from V and 0 from J, leaving 19 bases between them. Looked up from germline, CDR1 is KGHSH and CDR2 is LQKENI. CDR3 in amino acids: CASSARYLPGTNTGELFF. Written as DNA, the CDR3 is TGTGCCAGCTCAGCCAGGTACCTGCCAGGGACGAACACCGGGGAGCTGTTTTTT.

This rearrangement joins TRBV9 to TRBJ2-7; D possibly matches TRBD1 or TRBD2 (5 bases each). Germline lookup yields CDR1 SGDLS and CDR2 YYNGEE. The ends were cut back, 3 bases at V and 0 bases at J, with 13 bases in the middle. This CDR3 is built from 15 residues. In DNA, the CDR3 is TGTGCCAGCAGCGCTCGGGACGTATCCTCCTACGAGCAGTACTTC. Encoded protein: CASSARDVSSYEQYF.

The rearrangement links TRBV7-6 to TRBJ2-3; tentative D call: TRBD2 (6 bases). This CDR3 spans 15 amino acids. The V gene lost 0 bases and the J gene lost 4 bases, with 11 bases spanning the gap. Germline CDR1 reads SGHVS; CDR2 reads FNYEAQ. CDR3 protein: CASSLAPGRPDTQYF. DNA for the CDR3: TGTGCCAGCAGCTTAGCCCCGGGGAGGCCAGATACGCAGTATTTT.

The J gene is TRBJ2-7, the V gene TRBV5-1; 7 nucleotides align to TRBD1. J gave up 1 base and V 0 bases, and 1 base lay outside the gene matches. Looked up from germline, CDR1 is SGHRS and CDR2 is YFSETQ. The CDR3 totals 14 residues. The CDR3 nucleotides read TGCGCCAGCAGCTTGGCGGGACAGTCCTACGAGCAGTACTTC. Its translation: CASSLAGQSYEQYF.

V is TRBV30 and J is TRBJ2-1, with D unclear. V was pared by 3 bases and J by 9 bases, with 21 bases between. From germline, CDR1 is GTSNPN and CDR2 SVGIG (reference sequence). The CDR3 spans 15 residues. CDR3 amino acids: CAWSDPPLTIGEQFF. Here the CDR3 DNA reads TGTGCCTGGAGCGACCCACCTTTGACAATCGGTGAGCAGTTCTTC.

V gene TRBV6-5 combines with J gene TRBJ2-2; D ambiguous. This CDR3 is 14 amino acids long. In germline, CDR1 is MNHEY, CDR2 SVGAGI. The ends were cut back, 2 bases at V and 0 bases at J, with 4 bases in the middle. The CDR3 loop reads CASSYMPNTGELFF. The CDR3 DNA is TGTGCCAGCAGTTACATGCCGAACACCGGGGAGCTGTTTTTT.

This clone has a handful of counts. This chain links TRBV18 with TRBJ1-5; a weak D match, TRBD1 (5 bases). CDR3 length: 16 residues. Per germline, CDR1 KGHSH and CDR2 LQKENI. The V end was cut by 6 bases, the J end by 3 bases, with 18 bases between. CDR3 coding DNA: TGTGCCAGCTCCCCCTCCACGGGGCAGTCCAATCAGCCCCAGCATTTT. Translated, it gives CASSPSTGQSNQPQHF.